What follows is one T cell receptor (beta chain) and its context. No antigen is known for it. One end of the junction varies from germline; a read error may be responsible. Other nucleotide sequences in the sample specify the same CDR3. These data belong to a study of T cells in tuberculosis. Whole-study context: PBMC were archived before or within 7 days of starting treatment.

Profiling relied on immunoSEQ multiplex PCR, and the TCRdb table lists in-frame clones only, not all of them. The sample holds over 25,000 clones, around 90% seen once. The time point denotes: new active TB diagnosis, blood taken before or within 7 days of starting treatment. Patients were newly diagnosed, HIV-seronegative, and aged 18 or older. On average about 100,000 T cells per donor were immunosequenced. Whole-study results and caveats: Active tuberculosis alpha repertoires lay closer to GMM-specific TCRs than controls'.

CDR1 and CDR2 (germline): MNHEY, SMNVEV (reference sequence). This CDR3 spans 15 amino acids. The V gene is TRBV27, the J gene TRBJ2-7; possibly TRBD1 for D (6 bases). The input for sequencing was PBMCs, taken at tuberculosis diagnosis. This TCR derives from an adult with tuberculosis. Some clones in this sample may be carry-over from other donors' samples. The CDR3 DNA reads TGTGCCAGCAGTTTACGCCCGACAGGCTCCTACGAGCAGTACTTT. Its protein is CASSLRPTGSYEQYF.